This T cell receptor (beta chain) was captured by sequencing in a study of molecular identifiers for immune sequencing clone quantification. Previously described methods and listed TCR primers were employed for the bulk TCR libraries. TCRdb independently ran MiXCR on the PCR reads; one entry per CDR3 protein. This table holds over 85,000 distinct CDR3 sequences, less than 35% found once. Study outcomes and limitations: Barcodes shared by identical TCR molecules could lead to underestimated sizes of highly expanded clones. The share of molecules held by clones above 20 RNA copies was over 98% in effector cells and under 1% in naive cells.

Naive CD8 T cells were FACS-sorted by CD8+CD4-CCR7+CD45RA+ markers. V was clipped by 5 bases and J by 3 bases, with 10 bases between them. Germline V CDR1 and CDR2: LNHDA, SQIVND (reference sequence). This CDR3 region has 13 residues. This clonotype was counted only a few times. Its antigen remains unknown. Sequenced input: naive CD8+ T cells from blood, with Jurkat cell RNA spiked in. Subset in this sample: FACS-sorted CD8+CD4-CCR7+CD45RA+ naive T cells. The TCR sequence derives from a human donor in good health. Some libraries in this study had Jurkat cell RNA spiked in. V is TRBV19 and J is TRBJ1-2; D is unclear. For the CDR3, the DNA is TGTGCCAGTAGTCAAACTGGGGACTATGGCTACACCTTC. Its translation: CASSQTGDYGYTF.